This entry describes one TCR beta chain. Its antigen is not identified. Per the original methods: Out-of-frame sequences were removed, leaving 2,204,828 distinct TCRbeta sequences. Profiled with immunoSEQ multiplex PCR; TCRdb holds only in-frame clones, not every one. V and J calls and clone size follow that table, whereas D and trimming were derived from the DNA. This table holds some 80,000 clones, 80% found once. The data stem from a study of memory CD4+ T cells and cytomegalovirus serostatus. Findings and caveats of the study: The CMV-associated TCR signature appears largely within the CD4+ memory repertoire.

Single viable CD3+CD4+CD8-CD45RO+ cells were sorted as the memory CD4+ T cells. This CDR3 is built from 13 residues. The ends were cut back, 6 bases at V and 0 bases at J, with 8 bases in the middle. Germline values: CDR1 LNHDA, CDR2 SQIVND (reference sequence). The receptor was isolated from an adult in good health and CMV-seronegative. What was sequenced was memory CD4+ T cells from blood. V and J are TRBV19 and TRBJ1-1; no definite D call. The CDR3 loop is CASRTELNTEAFF. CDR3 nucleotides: TGTGCCAGTAGGACCGAGTTGAACACTGAAGCTTTCTTT.